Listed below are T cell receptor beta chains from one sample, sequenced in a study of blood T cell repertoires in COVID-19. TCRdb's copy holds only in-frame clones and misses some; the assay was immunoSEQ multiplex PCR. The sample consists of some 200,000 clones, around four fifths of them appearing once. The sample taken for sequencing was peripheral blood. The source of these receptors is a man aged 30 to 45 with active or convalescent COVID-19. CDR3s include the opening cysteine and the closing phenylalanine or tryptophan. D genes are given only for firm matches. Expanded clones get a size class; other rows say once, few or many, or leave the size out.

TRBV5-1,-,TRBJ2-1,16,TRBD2,TGCGCCAGCAGCTTGGATTTAGCGGGGGGGCTCCCTGAGCAGTTCTTC,CASSLDLAGGLPEQFF
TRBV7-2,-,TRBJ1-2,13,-,TGTGCCAGCACCCAAAGTGTAGGGAGCGGCTACACCTTC,CASTQSVGSGYTF
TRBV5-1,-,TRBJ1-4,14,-,TGCGCCAGCAGCTTCGATGGGGGGTCGGAAAAACTGTTTTTT,CASSFDGGSEKLFF
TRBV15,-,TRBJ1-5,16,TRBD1,TGTGCCACCAGCAGAGATCAGGGGGATAGCAATCAGCCCCAGCATTTT,CATSRDQGDSNQPQHF
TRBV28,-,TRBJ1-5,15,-,TGTGCCAGCAGTTCAACCCAGGGTATTAATCAGCCCCAGCATTTT,CASSSTQGINQPQHF
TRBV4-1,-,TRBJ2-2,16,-,TGCGCCAGCAGCCAAGGGGGGACACCGGGGACCGGGGAGCTGTTTTTT,CASSQGGTPGTGELFF
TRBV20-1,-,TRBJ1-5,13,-,TGCAGTGCTAGTACGGGGGGGGCCCAGCCCCAGCATTTT,CSASTGGAQPQHF
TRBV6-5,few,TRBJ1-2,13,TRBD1,TGTGCCAGCACCCTTGGACAGGGTAATGGCTACACCTTC,CASTLGQGNGYTF
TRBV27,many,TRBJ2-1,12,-,TGTGCCAGCACCTCACCGGTTAATGAGCAGTTCTTC,CASTSPVNEQFF
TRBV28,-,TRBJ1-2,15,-,TGTGCCAGCAGTCCCTCAGGGAACGCCATAGATGGCTACACCTTC,CASSPSGNAIDGYTF
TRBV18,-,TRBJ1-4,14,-,TGTGCCAGCTCAATGCAGAGGGCAGGAGAAAAACTGTTTTTT,CASSMQRAGEKLFF
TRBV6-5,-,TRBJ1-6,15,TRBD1,TGTGCCAGCAGTTACCGCACAGGGGGCAGGTCACCCCTCCACTTT,CASSYRTGGRSPLHF
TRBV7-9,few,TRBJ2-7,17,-,TGTGCCAGCAGCTTAGTACCCAGGGGGGCCTCCCACTACGAGCAGTACTTC,CASSLVPRGASHYEQYF
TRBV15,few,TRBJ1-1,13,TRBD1,TGTGCCACCAGCGGGACAGGGAACACTGAAGCTTTCTTT,CATSGTGNTEAFF
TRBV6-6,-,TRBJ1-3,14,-,TGTGCCAGCAGTCGACAGGATCTGGGAAACACCATATATTTT,CASSRQDLGNTIYF
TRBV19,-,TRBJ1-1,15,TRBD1,TGTGCCAGTAGTGCTTTCGGACAGGTGGGCACTGAAGCTTTCTTT,CASSAFGQVGTEAFF
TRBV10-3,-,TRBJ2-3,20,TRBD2,TGTGCCATCAGTGAGTCACCGGGACTAGCGAGTAACGGTGGCACAGATACGCAGTATTTT,CAISESPGLASNGGTDTQYF
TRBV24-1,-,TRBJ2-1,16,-,TGTGCCACCAGTGATTTGTCGATAGCAGGGATAGATGAGCAGTTCTTC,CATSDLSIAGIDEQFF
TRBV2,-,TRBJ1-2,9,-,TGTGCCAGCACCCTGGGCTACACCTTC,CASTLGYTF
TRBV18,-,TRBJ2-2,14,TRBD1,TGTGCCAGCTCACCAGACAGGGCGACCGGGGAGCTGTTTTTT,CASSPDRATGELFF
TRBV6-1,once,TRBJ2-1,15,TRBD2,TGTGCCAGCAGTGAAGCTAGCGGGGCCTACAATGAGCAGTTCTTC,CASSEASGAYNEQFF
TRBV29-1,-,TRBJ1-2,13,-,TGCAGCGTTGAAGTCCAGGGGAACTATGGCTACACCTTC,CSVEVQGNYGYTF